These T cell receptor beta chains were read from a single sample in a study of sequential checkpoint blockade in melanoma. Libraries were prepared by immunoSEQ multiplex PCR; TCRdb keeps only in-frame clonotypes and omits some of them. The sample records about 12,000 clones, 74% being singletons. This sample comprised CD8+ T cells sorted from blood (inferred from file names), obtained from a patient given nivolumab and ipilimumab in sequence. These receptor sequences come from a human donor with melanoma. Each CDR3 is given with its conserved first and last residue. D genes are given only for firm matches. Where a row states a size, it is once, few, many or the class of an expanded clone; other rows omit it.

clone_size d_call j_call v_call cdr3_nt cdr3_aa
. . TRBJ2-2 TRBV11-1 TGTGCCAGCAGCTTTACCGGGGAGGTGACCGGGGAGCTGTTTTTT CASSFTGEVTGELFF
. TRBD1 TRBJ1-1 TRBV6-5 TGTGCCAGCAGACATTTCCGGGACAGGAACACTGAAGCTTTCTTT CASRHFRDRNTEAFF
. TRBD1 TRBJ1-5 TRBV9 TGTGCCAGCAGCCCGGGACAGCTTAGCAATCAGCCCCAGCATTTT CASSPGQLSNQPQHF
few . TRBJ1-2 TRBV7-9 TGTGCCAGCAGCGGTGGAGACCATGGCTACACCTTC CASSGGDHGYTF
. . TRBJ2-5 TRBV5-1 TGCGCCAGCAGCTTGGGAGGGGGATCCCAAGAGACCCAGTACTTC CASSLGGGSQETQYF
once . TRBJ2-3 TRBV7-9 TGTGCCAGCAGCTTGCAAAAAACCTACCACACAGATACGCAGTATTTT CASSLQKTYHTDTQYF
. . TRBJ2-7 TRBV7-9 TGTGCCAGCAGCTTAGACCTACAGGGCTACGAGCAGTACTTC CASSLDLQGYEQYF
few . TRBJ1-1 TRBV6-6 TGTGCCAGCAGTTACGGTCAGGGGACGGGTACTGAAGCTTTCTTT CASSYGQGTGTEAFF
. . TRBJ1-2 TRBV29-1 TGCAGCGTGCCTCCGGGACAAATTAACTATGGCTACACCTTC CSVPPGQINYGYTF
. TRBD2 TRBJ2-1 TRBV7-2 TGTGCCAGCGTTTTAGGGGTAGCGGGAGGCCTGGGCTACAATGAGCAGTTCTTC CASVLGVAGGLGYNEQFF
few . TRBJ1-1 TRBV7-9 TGTGCCAGCAGCTCCTCCCTAGGGGCCCGCCCTGAAGCTTTCTTT CASSSSLGARPEAFF
. . TRBJ1-2 TRBV19 TGTGCCAGTAGTTCCGGGGTTTATGGCTACACCTTC CASSSGVYGYTF
. . TRBJ2-7 TRBV4-1 TGCGCCAGCAGCCAAGATAGGGGCTCCTACTACGAGCAGTACTTC CASSQDRGSYYEQYF
. TRBD2 TRBJ2-7 TRBV7-7 TGTGCTAGCAGCGCAACCTTCGGGACTAGCGAGGAGCAGTACTTC CASSATFGTSEEQYF
. TRBD1 TRBJ1-1 TRBV27 TGTGCCAGCAGGCCCACAGGGGTTCTGGCTGAAGCTTTCTTT CASRPTGVLAEAFF